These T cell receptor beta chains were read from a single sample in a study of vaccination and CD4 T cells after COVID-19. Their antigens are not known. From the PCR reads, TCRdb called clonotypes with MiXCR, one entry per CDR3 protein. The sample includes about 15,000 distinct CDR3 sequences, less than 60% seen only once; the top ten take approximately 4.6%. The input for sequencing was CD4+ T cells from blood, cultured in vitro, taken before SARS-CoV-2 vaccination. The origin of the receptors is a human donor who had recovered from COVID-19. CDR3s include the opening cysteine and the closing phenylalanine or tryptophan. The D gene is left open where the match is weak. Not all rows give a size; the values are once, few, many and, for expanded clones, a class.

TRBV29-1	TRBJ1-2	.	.	CSVEVKTSGYTF	TGCAGCGTTGAAGTGAAGACGTCCGGCTACACCTTC
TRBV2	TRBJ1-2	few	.	CASTLDGTYGYTF	TGTGCCAGCACCCTGGACGGTACCTATGGCTACACCTTC
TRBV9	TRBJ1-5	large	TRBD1	CASSAGQGSNQPQHF	TGTGCCAGCAGCGCCGGACAGGGAAGCAATCAGCCCCAGCATTTT
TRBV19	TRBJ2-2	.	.	CASSIGAMSPGELFF	TGTGCCAGTAGTATAGGGGCAATGTCACCCGGGGAGCTGTTTTTT
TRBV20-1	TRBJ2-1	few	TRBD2	CSAELAGDNEQFF	TGCAGTGCTGAACTAGCGGGAGACAATGAGCAGTTCTTC
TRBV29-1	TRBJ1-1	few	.	CSYLKTVGTEAFF	TGCAGCTACCTTAAGACAGTCGGCACTGAAGCTTTCTTT
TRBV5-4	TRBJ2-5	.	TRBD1	CASARDREETQYF	TGTGCCAGCGCCAGGGACAGGGAAGAGACCCAGTACTTC
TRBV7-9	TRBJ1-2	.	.	CASSFPGASGYTF	TGTGCCAGCAGCTTTCCTGGGGCTTCTGGCTACACCTTC
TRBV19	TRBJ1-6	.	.	CASTTSPGNNSPLHF	TGTGCCAGTACCACGAGTCCGGGTAATAATTCACCCCTCCACTTT
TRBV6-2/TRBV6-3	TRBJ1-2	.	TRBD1	CASHLGGDSFYGYTF	TGTGCCAGTCATCTTGGGGGGGACAGCTTCTATGGCTACACCTTC
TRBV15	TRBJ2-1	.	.	CATSRDRYEQFF	TGTGCCACCAGCAGAGATCGCTATGAGCAGTTCTTC
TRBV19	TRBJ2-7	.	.	CASRTTGTGLYEQYF	TGTGCCAGTAGAACAACCGGGACTGGTCTTTACGAGCAGTACTTC
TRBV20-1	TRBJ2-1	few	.	CSAGRDRFYNEQFF	TGCAGTGCTGGGAGGGACAGATTCTACAATGAGCAGTTCTTC
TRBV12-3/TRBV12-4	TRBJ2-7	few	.	CASSSTLANGEQYF	TGTGCCAGCAGCTCAACTCTAGCAAACGGCGAGCAGTACTTC
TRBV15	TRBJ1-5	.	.	CATSRDLSNQPQHF	TGTGCCACCAGCCGAGATCTTAGCAATCAGCCCCAGCATTTT
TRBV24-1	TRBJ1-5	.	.	CATSERRDQPQHF	TGTGCCACCAGTGAGAGAAGGGATCAGCCCCAGCATTTT
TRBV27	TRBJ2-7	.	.	CASSLLGTASYEQYF	TGTGCCAGCAGTTTATTAGGTACGGCGTCCTACGAGCAGTACTTC
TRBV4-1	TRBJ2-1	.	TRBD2	CASSQGLAGGYNEQFF	TGCGCCAGCAGCCAAGGGCTAGCGGGAGGGTACAATGAGCAGTTCTTC
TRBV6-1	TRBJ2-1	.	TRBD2	CASNQRRTSGNEQFF	TGTGCCAGCAATCAGCGCCGGACTAGCGGGAATGAGCAGTTCTTC
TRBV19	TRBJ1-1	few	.	CASSIDGNTEAFF	TGTGCCAGTAGTATAGACGGGAACACTGAAGCTTTCTTT
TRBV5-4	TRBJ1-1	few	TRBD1	CASSLAGGAEAFF	TGTGCCAGCAGCCTCGCAGGGGGTGCTGAAGCTTTCTTT
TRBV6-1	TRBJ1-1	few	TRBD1	CASSRQGNTEAFF	TGTGCCAGCAGTAGACAGGGGAACACTGAAGCTTTCTTT
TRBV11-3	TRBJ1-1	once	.	CASSPPPLGNTEAFF	TGTGCCAGCAGCCCCCCCCCCCTTGGGAACACTGAAGCTTTCTTT